This passage covers 20 T cell receptor beta chains from one sample sequenced in a study of type 1 regulatory T cells. TCRdb fed the reads into MiXCR, producing one record per CDR3 protein. Among some 22,000 distinct CDR3 sequences, around 77% were seen once, and the ten largest hold less than 15%. Their cognate antigens are unknown. Sequencing was performed on cultured T cells, either the whole culture or a sorted T cell fraction (not recorded which). Indicated subset: Tr1-enriched cell product generated in vitro against host alloantigens. These receptors were collected from a human donor in good health.

V and J are TRBV12-3 or TRBV12-4 and TRBJ2-5; D remains unclear. CDR3 length equals 13 residues. V was trimmed by 4 bases and J by 4 bases, leaving 10 bases between them. DNA of the CDR3: TGTGCCAGCAGTTCCGCTGCACGAGAGACCCAGTACTTC. Its translation is CASSSAARETQYF.

As regards this clonotype: Germline and junction disagree at one end, which may indicate a read error. The V call is TRBV7-9, the J call TRBJ1-1, with TRBD1 identical over 10 bases. The germline gives CDR1 SEHNR, CDR2 FQNEAQ (reference sequence). The CDR3 extends over 12 amino acids. Written as DNA, the CDR3 is TGTGCCAGCAGCTTCGAACACTTGGGACAGGGGTGG. Protein sequence: CASSFEHLGQGW.

As concerns this clonotype: A read error may account for a junction end that differs from germline. The gene calls are TRBV5-1 and TRBJ1-1; TRBD1 matches at 7 bases. CDR1 and CDR2 (germline): SGHRS, YFSETQ. The CDR3 contains 13 residues. CDR3 residues: CASSLDNDRVILF. DNA for the CDR3: TGCGCCAGCAGCTTGGATAATGACAGGGTCATTTTATTT.

The chain is built from TRBV5-1 and TRBJ2-7; D remains unclear. CDR1 is SGHRS and CDR2 is YFSETQ in the germline V gene. CDR3 length equals 12 residues. Trimming took 0 bases from V and 6 from J, leaving 7 bases between them. CDR3 nucleotide sequence: TGCGCCAGCAGCTTGGTTCCCTCCGAGCAGTACTTC. Its protein is CASSLVPSEQYF.

The chain has TRBV12-3 or TRBV12-4 and TRBJ1-2; weak D call: TRBD1 (6 bases). This CDR3 comprises 13 residues. V was trimmed by 5 bases and J by 5 bases, leaving 12 bases between them. CDR3 region: CASSTGTTYGYTF. The CDR3 region has the DNA TGTGCCAGCAGTACAGGGACGACATATGGCTACACCTTC.

This clonotype has more than one count but fewer than ten. V gene TRBV7-3 combines with J gene TRBJ2-1; D ambiguous. Trimming shortened V by 5 bases and J by 3 bases, and 11 bases separated the two germline ends. This CDR3 is 14 amino acids long. The germline CDR1 and CDR2 sequences are SGHTA and FQGTGA. CDR3 in DNA: TGTGCCAGCAGCCCCTTGGACGGCTACAATGAGCAGTTCTTC. Translation gives CASSPLDGYNEQFF.

The chain uses TRBV4-2 and TRBJ2-4; D is possibly TRBD1 or TRBD2 (6 bases each). Germline CDR1 is LGHNA and CDR2 is YNFKEQ. The CDR3 is 16 residues long. Between the trimmed V and J ends, which lost 1 base and 1 base, there was a span of 11 bases. CDR3 loop: CASSQAGAGAKNIQYF. The DNA for the CDR3 is TGTGCCAGCAGCCAAGCGGGGGCCGGGGCCAAAAACATTCAGTACTTC.

The genes are TRBV12-3 or TRBV12-4 and TRBJ1-4; unclear D gene. Trimming cost V 6 bases and J 8 bases, with 16 bases left between them. The CDR3 runs 14 residues. The CDR3 sequence: CASRQAGSREKLFF. The CDR3 DNA is TGTGCCAGCAGACAAGCTGGATCGCGCGAAAAACTGTTTTTT.

CDR3 sequence: CASSEQRGGRGEQFF. The CDR3 region has the DNA TGTGCCAGCAGCGAGCAGCGGGGGGGCCGAGGTGAGCAGTTCTTC. V is TRBV7-9 and J is TRBJ2-1; the match to TRBD2 covers 10 bases. J was trimmed by 9 bases and V by 5 bases; bases with no gene match: 10. This CDR3 comprises 15 residues. The germline CDR1 and CDR2 sequences are SEHNR and FQNEAQ (reference sequence).

The chain uses TRBV4-1 and TRBJ2-2, with 12 bases lining up with TRBD2. The CDR3 has 20 amino acids. The junction had 13 bases not matched to a gene; V was cut back by 0 bases and J by 5 bases. The germline CDR1 and CDR2 sequences are MGHRA and YSYEKL. The CDR3 DNA sequence: TGCGCCAGCAGCCAAGAAGGTGGTGCTAGCGGGGGGGCCGTTACCGGGGAGCTGTTTTTT. Its translation is CASSQEGGASGGAVTGELFF.

V and J are TRBV9 and TRBJ2-3; no clear D. This CDR3 has 13 residues. The ends were cut back, 0 bases at V and 1 base at J, with 3 bases in the middle. In germline, CDR1 is SGDLS, CDR2 YYNGEE. CDR3: CASSVGGTDTQYF. CDR3 bases: TGTGCCAGCAGCGTAGGGGGCACAGATACGCAGTATTTT.

This chain connects TRBV3-1 to TRBJ2-7; weak D call: TRBD1 (5 bases). The CDR3 spans 14 residues. Germline V gene data show CDR1 as LGHDT and CDR2 as YNNKEL (reference sequence). V dropped 4 bases and J dropped 2 bases, with 12 bases sitting between them. DNA for the CDR3: TGTGCCAGCAGCCCCCACAGGTACCCCTACGAGCAGTACTTC. Translated: CASSPHRYPYEQYF.

Concerning this clonotype itself: A much larger clone lies one base from this, so it may be a read error. The chain employs TRBV10-3 and TRBJ2-5; 8 bases fit TRBD2. The CDR3 covers 13 residues. Per germline, CDR1 ENHRY and CDR2 SYGVKD. The CDR3 reads CTISEAGVETQYF. CDR3 sequence (DNA): TGTACCATCAGTGAAGCGGGGGTAGAGACCCAGTACTTC.

This sequence joins TRBV2 and TRBJ2-2; 9 bases fit TRBD1. Germline loops: CDR1 SNHLY, CDR2 FYNNEI. J gave up 6 bases and V 6 bases, and 11 bases lay outside the gene matches. The length of the CDR3 is 16 residues. The CDR3 spells CASSAPGTGKAGELFF. CDR3 nucleotide sequence: TGTGCCAGCAGCGCACCCGGGACAGGGAAGGCCGGGGAGCTGTTTTTT.

This clonotype was counted a few times. CDR3 nucleotide sequence: TGCAGTGCTAGAGATCCCTCTTTGGGGGCCACCAATGAGCAGTTCTTC. Residues: CSARDPSLGATNEQFF. The chain is built from TRBV20-1 and TRBJ2-1, with D perhaps matching TRBD1 (6 bases). From germline, CDR1 is DFQATT and CDR2 SNEGSKA (reference sequence). V lost 0 bases to trimming and J lost 6 bases, with 18 bases between them. The CDR3 is 16 residues long.

This rearrangement joins TRBV5-1 to TRBJ2-1, with 10 bases lining up with TRBD1. The V and J ends lost 4 bases and 6 bases, in that order; junction bases with no gene match: 7. Germline CDR1 and CDR2: SGHRS and YFSETQ. This CDR3 has 15 amino acids. CDR3 sequence (DNA): TGCGCCAGCAGCCGCGAGGGGGACAGGGGCAATGAGCAGTTCTTC. Its protein product is CASSREGDRGNEQFF.

The V gene is TRBV20-1, the J gene TRBJ2-7; no definite D call. Germline loops: CDR1 DFQATT, CDR2 SNEGSKA (reference sequence). CDR3 length: 13 amino acids. Trimming left V 4 bases short and J 2 bases short, with 12 bases between. CDR3 region: CSATRSPAYEQYF. Here the CDR3 DNA reads TGCAGTGCTACCAGAAGTCCAGCCTACGAGCAGTACTTC.

The chain employs TRBV18 and TRBJ1-3; no reliable D call. CDR1 is KGHSH and CDR2 is LQKENI in the germline V gene. The V end lost 0 bases, the J end lost 5 bases, and 8 bases lay between the germline ends. The CDR3 has 14 residues. The CDR3 is CASSPPASRNTIYF. In nucleotides, the CDR3 is TGTGCCAGCTCACCACCCGCCAGCCGAAACACCATATATTTT.

A single count supports this clonotype. The CDR3 spells CASSRGTGFTDTQYF. CDR3 in DNA: TGTGCCAGTAGTAGGGGGACAGGCTTCACAGATACGCAGTATTTT. The chain couples TRBV19 to TRBJ2-3, with TRBD1 matching 8 bases. Per germline, CDR1 LNHDA and CDR2 SQIVND (reference sequence). V dropped 4 bases and J dropped 2; count of bases not matched to a gene: 5. The CDR3 runs to 15 residues. The full variable domain, rest sourced from reference TRBV19 and TRBJ2-3, is DGGITQSPKYLFRKEGQNVTLSCEQNLNHDAMYWYRQDPGQGLRLIYYSQIVNDFQKGDIAEGYSVSREKKESFPLTVTSAQKNPTAFYLCASSRGTGFTDTQYFGPGTRLTVL.

This chain joins TRBV11-2 and TRBJ1-3, with D unresolved. Trimming cost V 0 bases and J 9 bases, with 9 bases left between them. The V gene's germline CDR1 is SGHAT and CDR2 FQNNGV. The CDR3 is made up of 13 amino acids. This chain's CDR3 is CASSLEGFGTIYF. The CDR3 region has the DNA TGTGCCAGCAGCTTAGAAGGGTTCGGCACCATATATTTT. Drawing the rest from reference TRBV11-2 and TRBJ1-3, the complete variable domain is EAGVAQSPRYKIIEKRQSVAFWCNPISGHATLYWYQQILGQGPKLLIQFQNNGVVDDSQLPKDRFSAERLKGVDSTLKIQPAKLEDSAVYLCASSLEGFGTIYFGEGSWLTVV.